This TCR beta chain comes out of a study of blood T cells in healthy people across ages. Background on the study: In model experiments, template switching was able to capture about one barcoded beta molecule for every two T cells that were present. Notes on the study in general: Correlation between TCR beta diversity and naive T cell percentage was strong. Aged donors had fewer naive CD4+ cells and lower diversity than long-lived donors.

Primed by a sample-barcoded 5' primer and a J-beta primer mix, a second PCR proceeded for 7 to 11 cycles. Each CDR3 protein is one row after TCRdb ran MiXCR on the 5' RACE reads. The data hold about 830,000 distinct CDR3 sequences, with approximately 59% observed a single time. Details on this clonotype: Its antigen is not known.

This CDR3 contains 15 residues. V dropped 6 bases and J dropped 0; count of bases not matched to a gene: 4. The receptor's source is a man under 40 in good health. The rearrangement links TRBV12-3 or TRBV12-4 to TRBJ2-3; 9 bases are a match to TRBD1. The sequenced sample was blood. Here the CDR3 DNA reads TGTGCCAGCAGGGGACAGGGACATAGCACAGATACGCAGTATTTT. Protein: CASRGQGHSTDTQYF.